The source of this T cell receptor beta chain is a study of T cells in Graves' hyperthyroidism and ophthalmopathy. Broader study findings: Blood also showed most of the thyroid clonotypes that were expanded above 0.001. By a 13 V-J model, ophthalmopathy was set apart from stable hyperthyroidism.

The CDR3 is 17 residues long. V lost 0 bases, J lost 4 bases, and 16 bases lay in between. CDR1 is MNHEY, CDR2 SVGEGT, per germline. TCR beta CDR3 regions were amplified from RNA. With the HTBI primer set, the TCR CDR3 went through a first round of RT-PCR. TCRdb re-derived calls from the multiplex PCR reads in MiXCR, one entry per CDR3 protein. Counted here are around 620,000 distinct CDR3 sequences, around 15% occurring once; the ten biggest clones make up approximately 3.9%. Patients aged 18 to 65 had newly diagnosed hyperthyroidism of under 2 months' duration. Source material for PBMCs was around 10 ml fresh peripheral blood. This clonotype was counted a few times. Its antigen remains unknown.

Source material: blood. The chain carries TRBV6-2 or TRBV6-3 and TRBJ1-5; D ambiguous. The sequence derives from a woman aged 25 to 39 with Graves' hyperthyroidism. CDR3 in DNA: TGTGCCAGCAGTTACTCTTTAATAGTTTCCGATAATCAGCCCCAGCATTTT. It encodes CASSYSLIVSDNQPQHF.